Presented here are 27 T cell receptor beta chains from one specimen sequenced in a study of cytomegalovirus exposure and HLA in healthy donors. Primers included in the PCR were 60 Vbeta and 13 Jbeta primers. Here immunoSEQ multiplex PCR was the method, and the copy in TCRdb shows in-frame clones only, minus some. The data contain more than 130,000 clones, 55% to 80% of them seen just once; the ten biggest clones take up 13% to 15%. The sample consisted of PBMCs. Receptors were obtained from a human donor in good health.

CDR3 region: CASRKPSGNTIYF. The CDR3 DNA sequence: TGTGCCAGCAGGAAGCCCTCTGGAAACACCATATATTTT. This chain connects TRBV7-9 to TRBJ1-3; unclear D gene. CDR1 SEHNR and CDR2 FQNEAQ come from the germline V gene (reference sequence). The CDR3 extends over 13 amino acids. Trimming took off 6 bases at V and 0 bases at J, with 6 bases between the two ends. Filled out from reference TRBV7-9 and TRBJ1-3, the complete variable domain reads DTGVSQNPRHKITKRGQNVTFRCDPISEHNRLYWYRQTLGQGPEFLTYFQNEAQLEKSRLLSDRFSAERPKGSFSTLEIQRTEQGDSAMYLCASRKPSGNTIYFGEGSWLTVV.

DNA for the CDR3: TGTGCCAGCAGCCTAGGCCCAGGGGATGGCTACACCTTC. This gives the protein CASSLGPGDGYTF. The chain carries TRBV7-3 and TRBJ1-2; possibly TRBD1 for D (6 bases). The CDR3 length is 13 residues. Trimming stripped 5 bases from V and 6 bases from J, with 13 bases between. Germline CDR1 is SGHTA and CDR2 is FQGTGA.

This clone was seen once. The chain employs TRBV5-4 and TRBJ1-4; D may be TRBD1 (5 bases). V lost 8 bases and J lost 0, with 14 bases in between. Germline V gene data show CDR1 as SGHNT and CDR2 as YYREEE (reference sequence). The CDR3 loop spans 15 amino acids. Here the CDR3 reads CASQRDFATNEKLFF. Written as DNA, the CDR3 is TGTGCCAGTCAAAGGGACTTTGCAACTAATGAAAAACTGTTTTTT.

CDR3: CASSYSGDEKLFF. The CDR3 DNA reads as TGTGCCAGCAGTTACTCGGGAGATGAAAAACTGTTTTTT. The chain combines TRBV6-5 with TRBJ1-4; D unresolved. The CDR3 totals 13 residues. From germline, CDR1 is MNHEY and CDR2 SVGAGI. Trimming left V 0 bases short and J 6 bases short, with 5 bases between.

The rearrangement links TRBV9 to TRBJ1-2; the match to TRBD1 covers 10 bases. There are 14 residues in the CDR3. Germline CDR1 is SGDLS and CDR2 is YYNGEE. V shed 3 bases, J shed 6 bases, and the junction held 5 bases outside the gene matches. Written as DNA, the CDR3 is TGTGCCAGCAGCGCCCGGGACAGGGGCCATGGCTACACCTTC. Translation gives CASSARDRGHGYTF.

On this clone itself: The same CDR3 also results from other DNA sequences found in this sample. The rearrangement joins TRBV5-1 to TRBJ2-5, with D unclear. Trimming shortened V by 0 bases and J by 4 bases, and 10 bases separated the two germline ends. This CDR3 contains 14 residues. CDR1 and CDR2 (germline): SGHRS, YFSETQ. The CDR3 DNA reads as TGCGCCAGCAGCTTGGCGCCTGGCGGAGAGACCCAGTACTTC. It codes for CASSLAPGGETQYF. The full variable domain, with the rest looked up from reference TRBV5-1 and TRBJ2-5, is KAGVTQTPRYLIKTRGQQVTLSCSPISGHRSVSWYQQTPGQGLQFLFEYFSETQRNKGNFPGRFSGRQFSNSRSEMNVSTLELGDSALYLCASSLAPGGETQYFGPGTRLLVL.

The CDR3 DNA follows: TGTGCCAGCAGCTCGGGGGGGCGATCTAATGAAAAACTGTTTTTT. The encoded protein is CASSSGGRSNEKLFF. V and J are TRBV6-5 and TRBJ1-4, with D possibly matching TRBD1 (6 bases). This CDR3 has 15 residues. CDR1 is MNHEY and CDR2 is SVGAGI in the germline V gene. V lost 6 bases and J 3 bases, leaving 14 bases between the germline ends.

V and J are TRBV12-5 and TRBJ1-5; D is unresolved. V lost 1 base to trimming and J lost 3 bases, with 4 bases between them. This CDR3 region has 13 residues. CDR1 and CDR2 (germline): LGHNT, FRNRAP. This chain's CDR3 is CASGLAHNQPQHF. The CDR3 region has the DNA TGTGCTAGTGGTTTGGCCCACAATCAGCCCCAGCATTTT. Full variable domain (missing parts from reference TRBV12-5 and TRBJ1-5): DARVTQTPRHKVTEMGQEVTMRCQPILGHNTVFWYRQTMMQGLELLAYFRNRAPLDDSGMPKDRFSAEMPDATLATLKIQPSEPRDSAVYFCASGLAHNQPQHFGDGTRLSIL.

The J gene is TRBJ2-1, the V gene TRBV5-1; 9 positions agree with TRBD1. The germline CDR1 and CDR2 sequences are SGHRS and YFSETQ. This CDR3 contains 16 residues. Trimming removed 0 bases from V and 6 bases from J; junction bases left unmatched: 7. The CDR3 reads CASSLATGTGLNEQFF. In nucleotides, the CDR3 is TGCGCCAGCAGCTTGGCCACTGGGACAGGGCTCAATGAGCAGTTCTTC.

The chain is built from TRBV5-1 and TRBJ2-7, with 7 nucleotides matching TRBD1. Germline V CDR1 and CDR2: SGHRS, YFSETQ. The CDR3 consists of 15 residues. Trimming took 4 bases from V and 2 from J; bases not matched to a gene: 9. The CDR3 nucleotides read TGCGCCAGCAGCCCCGGGGACAGAGAAACCTACGAGCAGTACTTC. It translates to CASSPGDRETYEQYF.

This CDR3 is CASRGHENSPLHF. CDR3 bases: TGTGCCAGCCGCGGACACGAAAATTCACCCCTCCACTTT. This chain joins TRBV2 and TRBJ1-6, with D maybe TRBD1 (5 bases). This CDR3 is built from 13 residues. V gave up 8 bases and J gave up 7 bases, with 12 bases separating them. Germline loops: CDR1 SNHLY, CDR2 FYNNEI.

The chain is built from TRBV11-3 and TRBJ2-1, with TRBD2 matching 7 bases. The CDR3 length is 15 residues. V lost 1 base and J lost 6; bases outside the gene matches: 6. Per germline, CDR1 SGHNT and CDR2 YENEEA. In DNA form, the CDR3 reads TGTGCCAGCAGCTTAGGGTCTAGCGGAGGCAATGAGCAGTTCTTC. As protein: CASSLGSSGGNEQFF.

This chain links TRBV18 with TRBJ1-2, with D possibly matching TRBD1 (6 bases). Looked up from germline, CDR1 is KGHSH and CDR2 is LQKENI. The CDR3 totals 13 residues. The V end was cut by 4 bases, the J end by 4 bases, with 10 bases between. The CDR3 loop reads CASSQQGSYGYTF. The CDR3 DNA follows: TGTGCCAGCTCACAACAGGGAAGCTATGGCTACACCTTC.

The chain employs TRBV5-8 and TRBJ1-5; 7 bases align to TRBD1. This CDR3 contains 14 residues. Germline CDR1 is SGHTS and CDR2 is YDEGEE. V shed 8 bases and J 1 base; nucleotides not matched to a gene: 6. This CDR3 reads CASRTGASNQPQHF. CDR3 DNA sequence: TGTGCCAGTAGAACAGGGGCAAGCAATCAGCCCCAGCATTTT.

The chain employs TRBV28 and TRBJ1-4, with a tentative D call TRBD1 (6 bases). Per germline, CDR1 MDHEN and CDR2 SYDVKM. This CDR3 region has 15 residues. Deletions cut 2 bases from V and 8 bases from J, with 15 bases between. The CDR3 is CASSLVRQGWEKLFF. The CDR3 DNA reads as TGTGCCAGCAGTTTAGTCCGTCAGGGGTGGGAAAAACTGTTTTTT.

The chain joins TRBV6-6 to TRBJ2-1; 15 nucleotides agree with TRBD2. Germline V CDR1 and CDR2: MNHNY, SVGAGI (reference sequence). The V segment lost 4 bases and the J segment 6 bases; nucleotides outside the gene matches: 4. This CDR3 spans 16 amino acids. This CDR3 reads CASSWTSGRVGNEQFF. For the CDR3, the DNA is TGTGCCAGCAGTTGGACTAGCGGGAGGGTTGGCAATGAGCAGTTCTTC.

The chain joins TRBV18 to TRBJ1-5, with 9 bases that match TRBD1. The CDR3 length is 15 residues. The V and J ends lost 3 bases and 2 bases, in that order; junction bases with no gene match: 2. CDR1 is KGHSH, CDR2 LQKENI, per germline. DNA for the CDR3: TGTGCCAGCTCACCTACAGGGGGCGGCAATCAGCCCCAGCATTTT. Translated: CASSPTGGGNQPQHF.

The V and J genes are TRBV7-6 and TRBJ2-1, with a tentative D call TRBD2 (5 bases). CDR3 length equals 16 residues. From germline, CDR1 is SGHVS and CDR2 FNYEAQ. V lost 1 base and J 9 bases, leaving 19 bases between the germline ends. CDR3 DNA: TGTGCCAGCAGCTTAGGCGCCGGCGTGTATGGGAGTGAGCAGTTCTTC. Protein: CASSLGAGVYGSEQFF.

V gene TRBV6-6 combines with J gene TRBJ2-5; TRBD2 might be the D (5 bases). CDR3 size: 9 residues. Germline loops: CDR1 MNHNY, CDR2 SVGAGI (reference sequence). CDR3 coding DNA: TGTGCTACGGGGGAGACCCAGTACTTC. It specifies CATGETQYF.

The chain employs TRBV4-1 and TRBJ1-1; a possible D gene is TRBD1 (5 bases). Germline values: CDR1 MGHRA, CDR2 YSYEKL. The CDR3 is made up of 15 amino acids. Deletions cut 4 bases from V and 6 bases from J, with 18 bases between. In DNA, the CDR3 is TGCGCCAGCAGCCTCACGCCGGAGGGGAGTTCTGAAGCTTTCTTT. Translated: CASSLTPEGSSEAFF.

The chain uses TRBV11-2 and TRBJ1-2; D may be TRBD1 (6 bases). CDR1 SGHAT and CDR2 FQNNGV come from the germline V gene. The CDR3 sequence is 15 residues long. The V and J ends lost 1 base and 2 bases respectively, with 11 bases between them. Here the CDR3 DNA reads TGTGCCAGCAGCTTAGTTGGGGGCGTCAACTATGGCTACACCTTC. Amino acids: CASSLVGGVNYGYTF.

This clone has more than one count but fewer than ten. The genes are TRBV5-4 and TRBJ2-3, with 11 positions matching TRBD2. V trimming: 3 bases; J trimming: 6 bases; junction bases outside the gene matches: 6. Germline CDR1 and CDR2: SGHNT and YYREEE (reference sequence). CDR3 size: 15 residues. In DNA form, the CDR3 reads TGTGCCAGCAGCTCTGCGACTAGCGGGGTGGATACGCAGTATTTT. Translation: CASSSATSGVDTQYF.

To note about this clone: A read error may produce the germline difference seen at one junction end. The J gene is TRBJ2-1, the V gene TRBV7-7, with 8 bases identical to TRBD2. This CDR3 is 15 amino acids long. CDR1 is SSHAT, CDR2 FNYEAQ, per germline (reference sequence). In DNA, the CDR3 is TGTGCTAGCAGCCCCATAGCGGGGTCCTACAATGAGCAGTTCTTC. Translated: CASSPIAGSYNEQFF.

This clone was recorded once. V gene TRBV9 combines with J gene TRBJ2-3; the D gene is possibly TRBD2 (6 bases). This CDR3 comprises 15 residues. With 0 bases removed from V and 4 bases from J, the gap between germline ends came to 12 bases. In germline, CDR1 is SGDLS, CDR2 YYNGEE. CDR3 sequence (DNA): TGTGCCAGCAGCGTAGCAAGTACTAGCCCAGATACGCAGTATTTT. Its protein product is CASSVASTSPDTQYF.

Here the CDR3 DNA reads TGTGCCAGCAGCTTGGACCGCGGGTCTGGAAACACCATATATTTT. Encoded protein: CASSLDRGSGNTIYF. V and J are TRBV5-4 and TRBJ1-3, with D unresolved. The germline gives CDR1 SGHNT, CDR2 YYREEE (reference sequence). V lost 0 bases, J lost 1 base, and 8 bases lay in between. This CDR3 has 15 amino acids.

The rearrangement links TRBV5-1 to TRBJ2-3; TRBD2 matches at 7 bases. CDR1 is SGHRS and CDR2 is YFSETQ in the germline V gene. Losses at the gene ends were 4 bases for V and 3 bases for J; bases not matched to a gene: 5. This CDR3 comprises 14 residues. The CDR3 region has the DNA TGCGCCAGCAGCCCCCTCGGGGGGACAGATACGCAGTATTTT. As protein: CASSPLGGTDTQYF. Supplemented by reference TRBV5-1 and TRBJ2-3, the full variable domain reads KAGVTQTPRYLIKTRGQQVTLSCSPISGHRSVSWYQQTPGQGLQFLFEYFSETQRNKGNFPGRFSGRQFSNSRSEMNVSTLELGDSALYLCASSPLGGTDTQYFGPGTRLTVL.

Here the CDR3 DNA reads TGTGCCAGCAGTGCGGGAGAGGAAGCGGGTGAGCAGTTCTTC. Its translation: CASSAGEEAGEQFF. The genes are TRBV6-4 and TRBJ2-1; possibly TRBD2 for D (6 bases). The CDR3 is 14 residues long. CDR1 MRHNA and CDR2 SNTAGT come from the germline V gene. The germline V and J ends were trimmed by 4 bases and 9 bases, with 16 bases remaining between them.